A selection of T cell receptor beta chains follows, all from one sample in a study of T cells after yellow fever vaccination. Each CDR3 protein gets one entry after TCRdb re-called the 5' RACE reads with MiXCR. Of under 95,000 distinct CDR3 sequences in the sample, about 7.3% were seen once. The specimen comprised CD8+ T cells sorted from PBMCs, sampled more than 8 days after the first yellow fever vaccination. The origin of the receptors is a man aged 18 to 30 who received the YFV17D yellow fever vaccine. Both conserved end residues are part of each CDR3. The order of the fields is clone size, D gene, V gene, J gene, CDR3 protein, CDR3 DNA. D genes are given only for firm matches. Clone size is stated in some rows and not others, as once, few, many or a class when expanded.

>few|-|TRBV12-3/TRBV12-4|TRBJ1-1
CASSFPQGTNTEAFF
TGTGCCAGCAGTTTCCCCCAGGGGACGAACACTGAAGCTTTCTTT
>-|-|TRBV7-2|TRBJ2-2
CASSFSMTGNTGELFF
TGTGCCAGCAGCTTTTCTATGACAGGGAACACCGGGGAGCTGTTTTTT
>few|TRBD2|TRBV28|TRBJ2-3
CASSSGLAGGTDTQYF
TGTGCCAGCAGTTCGGGACTAGCGGGGGGCACAGATACGCAGTATTTT
>many|TRBD1|TRBV7-2|TRBJ1-4
CASSWGQIATNEKLFF
TGTGCCAGCAGCTGGGGACAGATTGCAACTAATGAAAAACTGTTTTTT
>-|-|TRBV12-3/TRBV12-4|TRBJ1-1
CASSLNYQTTFNTEAFF
TGTGCCAGCAGCTTGAATTACCAAACGACCTTTAACACTGAAGCTTTCTTT
>many|-|TRBV9|TRBJ2-1
CASSSGGILYNEQFF
TGTGCCAGCAGCTCAGGAGGGATTCTGTACAATGAGCAGTTCTTC
>many|-|TRBV2|TRBJ2-3
CASSPPVKQSFLPDTQYF
TGTGCCAGCAGTCCCCCAGTTAAGCAGAGTTTCCTTCCAGATACGCAGTATTTT
>many|TRBD2|TRBV9|TRBJ2-1
CASSVVAGGPDEQFF
TGTGCCAGCAGCGTAGTCGCGGGGGGGCCGGATGAGCAGTTCTTC
>-|-|TRBV24-1|TRBJ2-7
CATSADSVLRGQYF
TGTGCCACCAGCGCCGACAGCGTCCTACGAGGGCAGTACTTC
>many|-|TRBV4-2|TRBJ1-6
CASSQDPGPEEPLHF
TGTGCCAGCAGCCAAGATCCCGGTCCGGAGGAGCCCCTCCACTTT
>many|-|TRBV5-1|TRBJ2-1
CASGGPDNEQFF
TGCGCCAGCGGGGGGCCCGACAATGAGCAGTTCTTC
>-|-|TRBV24-1|TRBJ2-5
CATSERTGRETQYF
TGTGCCACCAGTGAGAGAACAGGGAGAGAGACCCAGTACTTC
>many|TRBD1|TRBV7-8|TRBJ1-5
CASSWTGFINQPQHF
TGTGCCAGCAGCTGGACAGGGTTTATCAATCAGCCCCAGCATTTT
>few|-|TRBV5-1|TRBJ2-3
CASSSTHYLGADTQYF
TGCGCCAGCAGCTCGACCCACTACCTAGGAGCCGATACGCAGTATTTT
>many|-|TRBV27|TRBJ2-1
CASSLSAGPLYNEQFF
TGTGCCAGCAGTTTATCGGCAGGTCCCTTATACAATGAGCAGTTCTTC
>many|TRBD1|TRBV5-1|TRBJ1-1
CASSLDRPNTEAFF
TGCGCCAGCAGCCTGGACAGGCCGAACACTGAAGCTTTCTTT
>-|-|TRBV28|TRBJ1-1
CASSLNRLNTEAFF
TGTGCCAGCAGTTTAAATCGGCTGAACACTGAAGCTTTCTTT